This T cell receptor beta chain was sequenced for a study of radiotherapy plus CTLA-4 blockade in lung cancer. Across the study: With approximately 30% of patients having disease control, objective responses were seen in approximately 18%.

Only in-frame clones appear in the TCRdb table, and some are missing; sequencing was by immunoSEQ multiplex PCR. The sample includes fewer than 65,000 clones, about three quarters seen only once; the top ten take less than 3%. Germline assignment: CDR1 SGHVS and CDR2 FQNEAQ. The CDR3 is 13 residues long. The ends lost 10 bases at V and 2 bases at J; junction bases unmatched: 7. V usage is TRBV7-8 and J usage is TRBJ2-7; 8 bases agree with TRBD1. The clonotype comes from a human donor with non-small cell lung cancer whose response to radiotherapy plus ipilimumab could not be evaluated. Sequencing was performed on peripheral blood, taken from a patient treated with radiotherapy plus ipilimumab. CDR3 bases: TGTGCCACCCAAGTGACAGGGGCCTACGAGCAGTACTTC. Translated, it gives CATQVTGAYEQYF.